This T cell receptor beta chain was observed in a study of response to subunit inactivated influenza vaccine. This clonotype was observed a handful of times. No antigen is known for it. TCRdb ran MiXCR on the RT-PCR reads and lists one entry per CDR3 protein. Of approximately 680,000 distinct CDR3 sequences listed, 15% to 18% are singletons. Study results and limitations: The authors suggested that every seasonal influenza vaccination recruits few new T cells.

The receptor was isolated from a man aged 50-59 years who received an inactivated influenza vaccine. The material was PBMCs from blood, obtained about 12 days after vaccination.

The CDR3 DNA sequence: TGCAGTGCCCCACCCAACGAGCAGTACTTC. Encoded protein: CSAPPNEQYF. The chain joins TRBV20-1 to TRBJ2-7, with D hard to call. Trimming took off 6 bases at V and 5 bases at J, with 8 bases between the two ends. CDR3 length: 10 residues. CDR1 DFQATT and CDR2 SNEGSKA come from the germline V gene (reference sequence).